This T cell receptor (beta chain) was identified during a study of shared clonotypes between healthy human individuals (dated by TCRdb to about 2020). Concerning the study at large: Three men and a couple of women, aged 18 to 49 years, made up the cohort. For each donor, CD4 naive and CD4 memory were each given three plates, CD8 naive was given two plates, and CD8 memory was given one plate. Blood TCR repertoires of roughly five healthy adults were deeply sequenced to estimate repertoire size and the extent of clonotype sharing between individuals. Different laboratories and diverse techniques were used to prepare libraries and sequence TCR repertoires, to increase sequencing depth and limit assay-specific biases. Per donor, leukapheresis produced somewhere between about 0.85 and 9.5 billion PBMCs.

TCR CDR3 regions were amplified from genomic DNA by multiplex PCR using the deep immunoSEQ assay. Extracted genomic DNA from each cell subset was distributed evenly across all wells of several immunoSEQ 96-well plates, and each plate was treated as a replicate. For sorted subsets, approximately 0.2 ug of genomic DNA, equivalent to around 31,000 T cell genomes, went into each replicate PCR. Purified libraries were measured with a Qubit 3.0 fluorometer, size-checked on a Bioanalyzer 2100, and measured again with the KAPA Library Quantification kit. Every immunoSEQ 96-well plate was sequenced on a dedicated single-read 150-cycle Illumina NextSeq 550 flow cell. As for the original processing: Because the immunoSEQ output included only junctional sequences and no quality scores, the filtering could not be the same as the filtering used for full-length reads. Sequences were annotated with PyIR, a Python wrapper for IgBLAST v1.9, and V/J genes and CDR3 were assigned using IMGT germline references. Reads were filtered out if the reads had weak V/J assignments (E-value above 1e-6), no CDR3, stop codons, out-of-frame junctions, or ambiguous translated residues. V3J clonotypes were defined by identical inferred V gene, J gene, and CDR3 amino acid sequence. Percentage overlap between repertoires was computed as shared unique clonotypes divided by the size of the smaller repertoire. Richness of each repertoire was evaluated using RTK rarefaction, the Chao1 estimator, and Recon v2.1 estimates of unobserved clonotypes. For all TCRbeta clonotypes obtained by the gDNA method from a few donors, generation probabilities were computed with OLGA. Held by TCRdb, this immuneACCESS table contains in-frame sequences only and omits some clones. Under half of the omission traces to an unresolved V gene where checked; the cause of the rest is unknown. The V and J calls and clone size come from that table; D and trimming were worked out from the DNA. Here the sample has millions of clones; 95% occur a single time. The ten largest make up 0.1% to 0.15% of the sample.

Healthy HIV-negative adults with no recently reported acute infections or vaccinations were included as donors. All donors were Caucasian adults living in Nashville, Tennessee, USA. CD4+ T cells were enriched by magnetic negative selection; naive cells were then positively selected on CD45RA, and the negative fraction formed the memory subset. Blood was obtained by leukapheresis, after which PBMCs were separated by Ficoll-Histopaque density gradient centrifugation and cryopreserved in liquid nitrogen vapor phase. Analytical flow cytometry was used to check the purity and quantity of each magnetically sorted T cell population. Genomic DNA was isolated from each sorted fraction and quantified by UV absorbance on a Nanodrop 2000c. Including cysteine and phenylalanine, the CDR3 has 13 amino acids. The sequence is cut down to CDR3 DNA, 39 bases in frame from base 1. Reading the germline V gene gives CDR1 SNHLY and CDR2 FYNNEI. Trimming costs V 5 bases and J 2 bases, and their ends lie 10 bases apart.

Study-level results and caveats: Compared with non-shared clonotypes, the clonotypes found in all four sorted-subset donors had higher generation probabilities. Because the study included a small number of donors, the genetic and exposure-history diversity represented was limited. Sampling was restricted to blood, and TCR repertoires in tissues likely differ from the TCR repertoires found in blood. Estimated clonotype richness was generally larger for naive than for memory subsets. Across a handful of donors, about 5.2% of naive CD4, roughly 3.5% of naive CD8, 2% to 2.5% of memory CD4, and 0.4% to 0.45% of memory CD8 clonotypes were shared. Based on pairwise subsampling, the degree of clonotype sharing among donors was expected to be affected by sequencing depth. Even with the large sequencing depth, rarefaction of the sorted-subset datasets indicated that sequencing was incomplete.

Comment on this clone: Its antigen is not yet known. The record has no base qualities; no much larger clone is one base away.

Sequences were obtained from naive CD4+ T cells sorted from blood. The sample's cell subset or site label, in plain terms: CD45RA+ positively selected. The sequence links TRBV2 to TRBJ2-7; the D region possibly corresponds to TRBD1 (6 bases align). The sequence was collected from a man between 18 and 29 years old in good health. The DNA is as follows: TGTGCCAGCAGTAGCCAGGGGACCTACGAGCAGTACTTC. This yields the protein CASSSQGTYEQYF.